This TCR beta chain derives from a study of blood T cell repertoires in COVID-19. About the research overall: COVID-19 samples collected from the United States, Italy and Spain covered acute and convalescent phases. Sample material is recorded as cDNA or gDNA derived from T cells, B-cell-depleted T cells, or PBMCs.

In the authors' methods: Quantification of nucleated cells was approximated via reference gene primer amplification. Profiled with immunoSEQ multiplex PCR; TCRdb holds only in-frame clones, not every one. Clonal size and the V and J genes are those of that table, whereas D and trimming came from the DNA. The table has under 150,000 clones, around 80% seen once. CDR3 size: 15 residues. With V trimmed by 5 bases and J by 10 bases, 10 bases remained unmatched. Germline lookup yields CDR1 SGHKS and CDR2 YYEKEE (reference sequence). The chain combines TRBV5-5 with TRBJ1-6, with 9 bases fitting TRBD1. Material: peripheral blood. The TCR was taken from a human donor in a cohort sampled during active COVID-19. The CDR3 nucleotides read TGTGCCAGCAGTAACCGGGACAGGGTTACCTCACCCCTCCACTTT. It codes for CASSNRDRVTSPLHF.